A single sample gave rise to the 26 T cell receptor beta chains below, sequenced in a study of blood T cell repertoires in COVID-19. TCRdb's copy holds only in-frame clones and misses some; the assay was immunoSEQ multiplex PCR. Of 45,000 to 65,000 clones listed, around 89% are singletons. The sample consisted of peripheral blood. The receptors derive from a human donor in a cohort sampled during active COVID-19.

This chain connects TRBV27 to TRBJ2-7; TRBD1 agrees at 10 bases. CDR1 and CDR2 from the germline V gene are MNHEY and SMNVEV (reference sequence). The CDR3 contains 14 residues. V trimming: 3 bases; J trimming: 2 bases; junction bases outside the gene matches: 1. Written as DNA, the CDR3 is TGTGCCAGCAGTTTGGACAGGGGGGCCTACGAGCAGTACTTC. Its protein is CASSLDRGAYEQYF.

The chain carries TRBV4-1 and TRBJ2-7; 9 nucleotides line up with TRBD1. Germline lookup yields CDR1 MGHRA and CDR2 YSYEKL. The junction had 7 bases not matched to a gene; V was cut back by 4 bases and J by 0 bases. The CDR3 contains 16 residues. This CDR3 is CASSPSGTGSSYEQYF. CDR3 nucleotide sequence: TGCGCCAGCAGCCCGTCCGGGACAGGGAGCTCCTACGAGCAGTACTTC.

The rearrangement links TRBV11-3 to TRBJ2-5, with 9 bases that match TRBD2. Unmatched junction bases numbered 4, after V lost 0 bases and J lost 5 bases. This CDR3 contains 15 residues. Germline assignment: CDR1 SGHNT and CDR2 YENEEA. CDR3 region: CASSLDAGGLETQYF. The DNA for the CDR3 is TGTGCCAGCAGCTTAGACGCGGGGGGGCTGGAGACCCAGTACTTC.

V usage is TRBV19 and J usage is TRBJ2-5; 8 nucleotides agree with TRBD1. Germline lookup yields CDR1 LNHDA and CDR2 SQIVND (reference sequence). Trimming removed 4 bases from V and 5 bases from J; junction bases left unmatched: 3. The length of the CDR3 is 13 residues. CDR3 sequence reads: CASSRDRWETQYF. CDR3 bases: TGTGCCAGTAGTAGGGACAGGTGGGAGACCCAGTACTTC.

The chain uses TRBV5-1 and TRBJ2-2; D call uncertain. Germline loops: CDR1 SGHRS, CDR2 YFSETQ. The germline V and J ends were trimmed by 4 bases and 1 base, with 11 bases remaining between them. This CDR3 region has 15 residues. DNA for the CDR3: TGCGCCAGCAGCCCTGAGCCCGGGAACACCGGGGAGCTGTTTTTT. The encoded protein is CASSPEPGNTGELFF.

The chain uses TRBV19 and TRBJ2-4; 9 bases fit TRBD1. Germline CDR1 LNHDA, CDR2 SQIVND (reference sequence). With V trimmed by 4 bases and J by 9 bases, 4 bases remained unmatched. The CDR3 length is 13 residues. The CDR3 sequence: CASSTYRGPIQYF. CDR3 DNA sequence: TGTGCCAGTAGTACCTACAGGGGGCCCATTCAGTACTTC.

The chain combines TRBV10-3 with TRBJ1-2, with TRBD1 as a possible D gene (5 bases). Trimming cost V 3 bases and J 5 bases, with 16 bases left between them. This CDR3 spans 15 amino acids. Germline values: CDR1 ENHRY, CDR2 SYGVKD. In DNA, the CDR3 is TGTGCCATCAGTGAAGGTGGGGCGATGTTATATGGCTACACCTTC. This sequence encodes CAISEGGAMLYGYTF.

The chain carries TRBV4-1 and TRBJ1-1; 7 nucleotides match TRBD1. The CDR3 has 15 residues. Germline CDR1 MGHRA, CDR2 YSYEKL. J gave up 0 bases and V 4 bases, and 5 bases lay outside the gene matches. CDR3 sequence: CASSPPDRVNTEAFF. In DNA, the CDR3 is TGCGCCAGCAGCCCACCAGACAGGGTGAACACTGAAGCTTTCTTT.

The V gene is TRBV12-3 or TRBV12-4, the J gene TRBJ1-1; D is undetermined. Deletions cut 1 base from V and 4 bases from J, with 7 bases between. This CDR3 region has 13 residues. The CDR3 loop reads CASSLVAGTEAFF. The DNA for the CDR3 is TGTGCCAGCAGTTTAGTCGCGGGCACTGAAGCTTTCTTT.

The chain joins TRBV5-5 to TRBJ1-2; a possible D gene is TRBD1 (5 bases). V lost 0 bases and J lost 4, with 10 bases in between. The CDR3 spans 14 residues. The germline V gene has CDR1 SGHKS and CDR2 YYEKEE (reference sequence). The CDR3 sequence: CASSLVDTFYGYTF. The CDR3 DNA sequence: TGTGCCAGCAGCTTGGTGGACACCTTCTATGGCTACACCTTC.

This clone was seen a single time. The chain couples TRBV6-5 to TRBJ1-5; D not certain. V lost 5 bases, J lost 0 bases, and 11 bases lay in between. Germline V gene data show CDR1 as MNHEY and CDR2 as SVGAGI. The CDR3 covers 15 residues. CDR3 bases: TGTGCCAGCAGTCGCACAACAGATAGCAATCAGCCCCAGCATTTT. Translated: CASSRTTDSNQPQHF.

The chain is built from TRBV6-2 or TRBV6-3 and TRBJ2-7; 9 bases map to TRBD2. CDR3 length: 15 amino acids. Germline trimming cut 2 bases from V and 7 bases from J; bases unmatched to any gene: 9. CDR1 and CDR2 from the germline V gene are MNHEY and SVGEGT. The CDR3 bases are TGTGCCAGCAGTTACCCCATAGCGGGGGCTCTGGAGCAGTACTTC. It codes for CASSYPIAGALEQYF.

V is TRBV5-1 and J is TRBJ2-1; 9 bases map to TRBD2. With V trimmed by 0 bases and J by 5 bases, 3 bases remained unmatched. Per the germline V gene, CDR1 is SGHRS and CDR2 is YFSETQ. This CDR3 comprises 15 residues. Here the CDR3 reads CASSLGPSGDNEQFF. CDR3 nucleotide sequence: TGCGCCAGCAGCTTGGGGCCTAGCGGGGACAATGAGCAGTTCTTC.

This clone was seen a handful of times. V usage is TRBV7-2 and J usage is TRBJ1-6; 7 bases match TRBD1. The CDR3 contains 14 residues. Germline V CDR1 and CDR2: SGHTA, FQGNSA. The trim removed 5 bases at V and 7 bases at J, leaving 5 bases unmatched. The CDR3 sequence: CASSKDRSNSPLHF. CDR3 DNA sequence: TGTGCCAGCAGCAAGGACAGGTCGAATTCACCCCTCCACTTT.

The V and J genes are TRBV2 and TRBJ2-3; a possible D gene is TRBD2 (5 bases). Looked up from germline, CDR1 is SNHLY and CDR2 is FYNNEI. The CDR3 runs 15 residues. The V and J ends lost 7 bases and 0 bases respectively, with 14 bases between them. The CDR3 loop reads CASKLGGLSTDTQYF. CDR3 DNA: TGTGCCAGCAAGTTAGGCGGGCTGAGCACAGATACGCAGTATTTT.

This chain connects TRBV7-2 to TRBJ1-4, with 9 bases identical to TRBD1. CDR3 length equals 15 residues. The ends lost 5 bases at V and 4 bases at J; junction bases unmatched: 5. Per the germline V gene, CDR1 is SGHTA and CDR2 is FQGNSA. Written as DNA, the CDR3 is TGTGCCAGCAGCACACGACAGGGGGATAATGAAAAACTGTTTTTT. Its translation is CASSTRQGDNEKLFF.

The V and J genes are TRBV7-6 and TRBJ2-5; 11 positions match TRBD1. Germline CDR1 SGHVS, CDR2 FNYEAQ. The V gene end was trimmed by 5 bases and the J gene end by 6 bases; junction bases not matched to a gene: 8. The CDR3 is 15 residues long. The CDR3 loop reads CASSAGTGGIQTQYF. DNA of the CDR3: TGTGCCAGCAGCGCCGGGACAGGGGGAATCCAGACCCAGTACTTC.

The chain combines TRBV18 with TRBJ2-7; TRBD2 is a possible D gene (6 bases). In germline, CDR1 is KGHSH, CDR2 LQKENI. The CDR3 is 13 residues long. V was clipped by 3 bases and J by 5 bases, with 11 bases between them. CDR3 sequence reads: CASSPLGGDEQYF. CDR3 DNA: TGTGCCAGCTCACCCCTGGGGGGAGACGAGCAGTACTTC.

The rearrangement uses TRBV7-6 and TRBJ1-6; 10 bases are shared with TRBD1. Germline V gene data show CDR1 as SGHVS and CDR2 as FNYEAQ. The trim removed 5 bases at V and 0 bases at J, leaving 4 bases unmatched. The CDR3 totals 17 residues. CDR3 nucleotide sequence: TGTGCCAGCAGCCCGGGACAGGGGCCCTCCTATAATTCACCCCTCCACTTT. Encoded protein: CASSPGQGPSYNSPLHF.

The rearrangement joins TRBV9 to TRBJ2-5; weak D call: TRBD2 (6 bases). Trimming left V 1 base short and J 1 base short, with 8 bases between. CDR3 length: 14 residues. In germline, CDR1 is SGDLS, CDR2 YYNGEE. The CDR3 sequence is CASSVSTSQETQYF. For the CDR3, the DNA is TGTGCCAGCAGCGTATCGACTAGCCAAGAGACCCAGTACTTC.

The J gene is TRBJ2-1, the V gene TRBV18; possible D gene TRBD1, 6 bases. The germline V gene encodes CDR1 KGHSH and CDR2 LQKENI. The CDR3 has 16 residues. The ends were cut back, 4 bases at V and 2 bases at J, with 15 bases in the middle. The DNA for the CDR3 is TGTGCCAGCTCACTAAGGACAGCCGGGGCCTACAATGAGCAGTTCTTC. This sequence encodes CASSLRTAGAYNEQFF. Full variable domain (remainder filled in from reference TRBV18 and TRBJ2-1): NAGVMQNPRHLVRRRGQEARLRCSPMKGHSHVYWYRQLPEEGLKFMVYLQKENIIDESGMPKERFSAEFPKEGPSILRIQQVVRGDSAAYFCASSLRTAGAYNEQFFGPGTRLTVL.

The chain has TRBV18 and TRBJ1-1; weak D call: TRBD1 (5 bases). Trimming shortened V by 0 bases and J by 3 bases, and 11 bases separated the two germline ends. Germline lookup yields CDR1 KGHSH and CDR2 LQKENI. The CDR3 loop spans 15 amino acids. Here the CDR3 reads CASSPPAGWHTEAFF. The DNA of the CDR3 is TGTGCCAGCTCACCACCGGCAGGGTGGCACACTGAAGCTTTCTTT.

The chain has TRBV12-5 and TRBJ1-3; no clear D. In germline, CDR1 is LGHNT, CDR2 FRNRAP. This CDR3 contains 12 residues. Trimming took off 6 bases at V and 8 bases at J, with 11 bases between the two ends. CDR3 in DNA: TGTGCTAGTGGATACAGTGGGTACACCATATATTTT. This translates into CASGYSGYTIYF.

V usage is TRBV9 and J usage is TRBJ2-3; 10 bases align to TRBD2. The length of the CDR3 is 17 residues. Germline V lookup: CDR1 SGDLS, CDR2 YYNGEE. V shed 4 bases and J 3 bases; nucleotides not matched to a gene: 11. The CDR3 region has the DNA TGTGCCAGCAGCCCACGGGGGAGCGGGGGGGCGACAGATACGCAGTATTTT. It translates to CASSPRGSGGATDTQYF.

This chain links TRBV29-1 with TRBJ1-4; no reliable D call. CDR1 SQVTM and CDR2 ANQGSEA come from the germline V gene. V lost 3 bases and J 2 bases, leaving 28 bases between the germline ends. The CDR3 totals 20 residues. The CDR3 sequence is CSVEDTSKIRGFRTNEKLFF. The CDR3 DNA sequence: TGCAGCGTTGAGGATACCTCCAAAATCAGAGGGTTTCGGACTAATGAAAAACTGTTTTTT.

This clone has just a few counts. In DNA form, the CDR3 reads TGTGCCGGCAAGACAGGGAGCAAATCACCCCTCCACTTT. It is translated as CAGKTGSKSPLHF. This chain connects TRBV2 to TRBJ1-6, with 7 bases identical to TRBD1. From germline, CDR1 is SNHLY and CDR2 FYNNEI. The CDR3 loop spans 13 amino acids. J lost 10 bases, V lost 11 bases, and 11 bases had no gene match.